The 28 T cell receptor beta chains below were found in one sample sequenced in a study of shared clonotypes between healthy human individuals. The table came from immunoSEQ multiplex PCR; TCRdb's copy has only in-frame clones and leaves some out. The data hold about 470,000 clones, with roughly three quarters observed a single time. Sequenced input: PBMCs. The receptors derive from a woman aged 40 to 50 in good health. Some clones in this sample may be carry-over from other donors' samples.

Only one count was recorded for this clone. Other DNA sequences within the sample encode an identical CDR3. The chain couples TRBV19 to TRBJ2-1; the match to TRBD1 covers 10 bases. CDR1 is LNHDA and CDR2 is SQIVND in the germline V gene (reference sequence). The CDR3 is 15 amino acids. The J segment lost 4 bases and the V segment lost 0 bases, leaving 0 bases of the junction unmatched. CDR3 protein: CASSIEGQGYNEQFF. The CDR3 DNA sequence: TGTGCCAGTAGTATAGAGGGACAGGGGTACAATGAGCAGTTCTTC.

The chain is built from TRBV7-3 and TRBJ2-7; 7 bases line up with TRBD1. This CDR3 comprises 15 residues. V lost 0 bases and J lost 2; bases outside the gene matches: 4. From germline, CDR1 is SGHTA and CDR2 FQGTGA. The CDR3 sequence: CASSLTGTDPYEQYF. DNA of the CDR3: TGTGCCAGCAGCTTAACCGGGACAGACCCCTACGAGCAGTACTTC.

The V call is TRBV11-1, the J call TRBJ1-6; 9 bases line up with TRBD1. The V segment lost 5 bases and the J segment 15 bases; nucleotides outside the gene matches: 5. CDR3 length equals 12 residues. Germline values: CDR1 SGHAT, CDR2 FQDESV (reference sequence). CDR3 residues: CASSHRDRVLHF. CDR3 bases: TGTGCCAGCAGCCACCGGGACAGGGTCCTCCACTTT. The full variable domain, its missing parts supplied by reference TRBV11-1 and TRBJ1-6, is EAEVAQSPRYKITEKSQAVAFWCDPISGHATLYWYRQILGQGPELLVQFQDESVVDDSQLPKDRFSAERLKGVDSTLKIQPAELGDSAMYLCASSHRDRVLHFGNGTRLTVT.

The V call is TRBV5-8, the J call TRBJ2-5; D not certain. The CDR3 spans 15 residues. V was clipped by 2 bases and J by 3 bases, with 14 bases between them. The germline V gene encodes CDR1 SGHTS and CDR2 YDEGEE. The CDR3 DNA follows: TGTGCCAGCAGCTTCGACTTAGCCCGAAAAGAGACCCAGTACTTC. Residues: CASSFDLARKETQYF.

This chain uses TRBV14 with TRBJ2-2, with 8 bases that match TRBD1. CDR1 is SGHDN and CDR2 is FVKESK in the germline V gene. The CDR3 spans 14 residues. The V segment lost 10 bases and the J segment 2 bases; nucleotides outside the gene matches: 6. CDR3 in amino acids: CATSDRVNTGELFF. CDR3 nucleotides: TGTGCCACCTCGGACAGGGTTAACACCGGGGAGCTGTTTTTT.

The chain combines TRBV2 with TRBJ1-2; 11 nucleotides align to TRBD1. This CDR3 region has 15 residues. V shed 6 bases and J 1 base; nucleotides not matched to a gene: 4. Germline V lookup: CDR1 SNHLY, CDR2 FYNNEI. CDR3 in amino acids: CASRAGQGVNYGYTF. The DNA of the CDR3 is TGTGCCAGCAGGGCGGGACAGGGGGTTAACTATGGCTACACCTTC.

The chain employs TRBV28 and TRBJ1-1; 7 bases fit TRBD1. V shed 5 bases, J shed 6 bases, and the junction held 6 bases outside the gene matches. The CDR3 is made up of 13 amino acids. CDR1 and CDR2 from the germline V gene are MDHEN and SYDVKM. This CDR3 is CASSQGGRAEAFF. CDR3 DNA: TGTGCCAGCAGTCAGGGGGGCAGGGCTGAAGCTTTCTTT.

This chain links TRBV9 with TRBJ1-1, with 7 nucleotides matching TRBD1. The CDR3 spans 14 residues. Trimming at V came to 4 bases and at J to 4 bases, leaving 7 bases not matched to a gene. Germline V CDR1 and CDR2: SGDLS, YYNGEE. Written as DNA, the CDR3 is TGTGCCAGCAGCTATGGGACAGTGGGCACTGAAGCTTTCTTT. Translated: CASSYGTVGTEAFF.

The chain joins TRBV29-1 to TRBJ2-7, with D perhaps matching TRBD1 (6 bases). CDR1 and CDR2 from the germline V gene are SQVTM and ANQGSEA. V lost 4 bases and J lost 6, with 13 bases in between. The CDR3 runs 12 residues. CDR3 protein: CSVGRTVAEQYF. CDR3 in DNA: TGCAGCGTTGGCCGGACAGTCGCCGAGCAGTACTTC.

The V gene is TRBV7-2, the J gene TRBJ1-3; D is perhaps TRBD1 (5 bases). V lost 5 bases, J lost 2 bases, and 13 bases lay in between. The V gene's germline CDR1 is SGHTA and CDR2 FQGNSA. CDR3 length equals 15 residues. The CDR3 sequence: CASSLGGGTGNTIYF. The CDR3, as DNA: TGTGCCAGCAGCCTGGGCGGGGGGACTGGAAACACCATATATTTT.

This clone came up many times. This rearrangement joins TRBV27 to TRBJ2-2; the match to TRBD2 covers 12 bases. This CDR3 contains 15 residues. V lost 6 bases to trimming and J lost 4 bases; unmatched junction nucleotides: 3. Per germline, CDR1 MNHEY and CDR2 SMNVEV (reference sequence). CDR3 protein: CASRGLAGSTGELFF. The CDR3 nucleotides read TGTGCCAGCAGGGGACTAGCGGGCTCCACCGGGGAGCTGTTTTTT.

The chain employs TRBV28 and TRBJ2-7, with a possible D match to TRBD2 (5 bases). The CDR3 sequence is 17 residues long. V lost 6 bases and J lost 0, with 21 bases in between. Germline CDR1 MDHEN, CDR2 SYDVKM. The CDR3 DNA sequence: TGTGCCAGCAGGGGAGTGTGGAGCCACAGTAGCTCCTACGAGCAGTACTTC. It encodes CASRGVWSHSSSYEQYF.

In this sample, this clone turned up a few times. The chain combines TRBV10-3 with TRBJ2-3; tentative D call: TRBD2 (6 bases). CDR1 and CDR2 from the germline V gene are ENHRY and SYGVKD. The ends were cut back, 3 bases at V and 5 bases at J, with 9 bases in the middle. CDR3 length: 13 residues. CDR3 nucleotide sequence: TGTGCCATCAGTGATGGAGGGCGAGATACGCAGTATTTT. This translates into CAISDGGRDTQYF.

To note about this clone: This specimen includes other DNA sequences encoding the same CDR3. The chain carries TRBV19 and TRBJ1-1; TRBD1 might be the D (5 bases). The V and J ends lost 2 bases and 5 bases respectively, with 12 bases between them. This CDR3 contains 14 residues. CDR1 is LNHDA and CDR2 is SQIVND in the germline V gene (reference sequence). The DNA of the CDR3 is TGTGCCAGTAGTATAAGGGGACGTGGGACTGAAGCTTTCTTT. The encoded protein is CASSIRGRGTEAFF.

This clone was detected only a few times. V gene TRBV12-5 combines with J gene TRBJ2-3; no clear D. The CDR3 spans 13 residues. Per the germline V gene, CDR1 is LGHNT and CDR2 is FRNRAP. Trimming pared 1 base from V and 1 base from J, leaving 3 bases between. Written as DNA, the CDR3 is TGTGCTAGTGGTTTGGAGGGCACAGATACGCAGTATTTT. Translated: CASGLEGTDTQYF.

The chain's CDR3 is CASSAAGRGYGYTF. CDR3 bases: TGTGCCAGCAGCGCAGCAGGGAGGGGCTATGGCTACACCTTC. This sequence joins TRBV5-4 and TRBJ1-2; D possibly corresponds to TRBD1 (5 bases). CDR1 and CDR2 from the germline V gene are SGHNT and YYREEE (reference sequence). V dropped 4 bases and J dropped 4 bases, with 14 bases sitting between them. The CDR3 runs 14 residues.

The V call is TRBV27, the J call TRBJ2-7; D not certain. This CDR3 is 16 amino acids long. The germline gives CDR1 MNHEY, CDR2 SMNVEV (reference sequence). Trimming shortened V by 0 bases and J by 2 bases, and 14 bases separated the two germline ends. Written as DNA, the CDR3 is TGTGCCAGCAGTTTATCTTTGAGTAGCCCAACCTACGAGCAGTACTTC. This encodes CASSLSLSSPTYEQYF.

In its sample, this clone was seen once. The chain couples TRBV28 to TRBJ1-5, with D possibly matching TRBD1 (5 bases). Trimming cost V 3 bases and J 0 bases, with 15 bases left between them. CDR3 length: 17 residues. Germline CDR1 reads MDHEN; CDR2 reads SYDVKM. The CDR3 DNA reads TGTGCCAGCAGTTTTACAGGAGCACCTTATAGCAATCAGCCCCAGCATTTT. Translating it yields CASSFTGAPYSNQPQHF.

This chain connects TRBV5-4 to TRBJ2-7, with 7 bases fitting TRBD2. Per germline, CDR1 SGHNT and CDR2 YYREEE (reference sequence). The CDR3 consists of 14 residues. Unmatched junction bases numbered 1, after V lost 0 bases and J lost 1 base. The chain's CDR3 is CASSLELASYEQYF. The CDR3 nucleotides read TGTGCCAGCAGCTTGGAACTAGCGTCCTACGAGCAGTACTTC.

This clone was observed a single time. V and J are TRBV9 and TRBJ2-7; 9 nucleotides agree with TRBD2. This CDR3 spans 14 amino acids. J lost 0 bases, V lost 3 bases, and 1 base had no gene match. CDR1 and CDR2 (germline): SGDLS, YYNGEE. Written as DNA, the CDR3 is TGTGCCAGCAGCGCGGGACTAGCCTCCTACGAGCAGTACTTC. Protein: CASSAGLASYEQYF.

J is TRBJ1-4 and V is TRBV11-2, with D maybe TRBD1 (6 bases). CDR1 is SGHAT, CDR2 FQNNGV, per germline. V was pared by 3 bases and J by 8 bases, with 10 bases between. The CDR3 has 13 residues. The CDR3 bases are TGTGCCAGCAGCTTCCCGGGGGGCGAAAAACTGTTTTTT. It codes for CASSFPGGEKLFF.

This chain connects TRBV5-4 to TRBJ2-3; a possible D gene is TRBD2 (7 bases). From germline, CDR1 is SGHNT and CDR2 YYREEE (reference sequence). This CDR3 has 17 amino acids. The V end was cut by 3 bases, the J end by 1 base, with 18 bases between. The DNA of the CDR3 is TGTGCCAGCAGCTCCGGATTGGGGGGGCTTCGCACAGATACGCAGTATTTT. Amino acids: CASSSGLGGLRTDTQYF.

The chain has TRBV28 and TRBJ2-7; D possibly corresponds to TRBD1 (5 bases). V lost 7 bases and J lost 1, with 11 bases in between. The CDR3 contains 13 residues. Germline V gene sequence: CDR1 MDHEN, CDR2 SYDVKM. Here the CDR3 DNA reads TGTGCCAGCACCCAAGGGGTGTCCTACGAGCAGTACTTC. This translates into CASTQGVSYEQYF.

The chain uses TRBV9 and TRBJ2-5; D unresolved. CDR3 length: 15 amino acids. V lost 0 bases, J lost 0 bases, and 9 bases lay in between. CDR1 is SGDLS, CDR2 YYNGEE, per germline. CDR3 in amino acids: CASSVDGSNQETQYF. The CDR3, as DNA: TGTGCCAGCAGCGTAGACGGATCTAACCAAGAGACCCAGTACTTC.

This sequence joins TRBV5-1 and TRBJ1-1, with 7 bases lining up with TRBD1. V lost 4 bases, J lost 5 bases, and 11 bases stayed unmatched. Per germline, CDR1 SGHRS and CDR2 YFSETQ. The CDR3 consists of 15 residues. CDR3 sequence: CASSPTPTGLTEAFF. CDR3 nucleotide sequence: TGCGCCAGCAGCCCGACCCCGACAGGGCTGACTGAAGCTTTCTTT.

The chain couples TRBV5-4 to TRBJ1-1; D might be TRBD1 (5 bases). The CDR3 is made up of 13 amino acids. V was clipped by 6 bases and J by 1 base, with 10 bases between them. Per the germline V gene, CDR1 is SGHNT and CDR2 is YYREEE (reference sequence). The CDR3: CASTGSRNTEAFF. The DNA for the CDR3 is TGTGCCAGCACAGGGTCGAGGAACACTGAAGCTTTCTTT. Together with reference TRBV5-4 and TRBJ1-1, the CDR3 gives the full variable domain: ETGVTQSPTHLIKTRGQQVTLRCSSQSGHNTVSWYQQALGQGPQFIFQYYREEENGRGNFPPRFSGLQFPNYSSELNVNALELDDSALYLCASTGSRNTEAFFGQGTRLTVV.

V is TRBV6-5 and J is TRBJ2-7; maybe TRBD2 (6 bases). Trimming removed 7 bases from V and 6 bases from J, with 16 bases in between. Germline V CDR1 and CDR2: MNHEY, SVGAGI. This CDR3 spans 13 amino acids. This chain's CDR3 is CASIKPGTVEQYF. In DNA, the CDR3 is TGTGCCAGCATCAAGCCAGGGACTGTCGAGCAGTACTTC.

The CDR3 reads CASSLGDRGRNTIYF. For the CDR3, the DNA is TGCGCCAGCAGCTTGGGTGACAGGGGGAGAAACACCATATATTTT. The chain joins TRBV5-1 to TRBJ1-3; 9 bases align to TRBD1. Per the germline V gene, CDR1 is SGHRS and CDR2 is YFSETQ. V dropped 0 bases and J dropped 5; count of bases not matched to a gene: 3. The CDR3 has 15 residues.